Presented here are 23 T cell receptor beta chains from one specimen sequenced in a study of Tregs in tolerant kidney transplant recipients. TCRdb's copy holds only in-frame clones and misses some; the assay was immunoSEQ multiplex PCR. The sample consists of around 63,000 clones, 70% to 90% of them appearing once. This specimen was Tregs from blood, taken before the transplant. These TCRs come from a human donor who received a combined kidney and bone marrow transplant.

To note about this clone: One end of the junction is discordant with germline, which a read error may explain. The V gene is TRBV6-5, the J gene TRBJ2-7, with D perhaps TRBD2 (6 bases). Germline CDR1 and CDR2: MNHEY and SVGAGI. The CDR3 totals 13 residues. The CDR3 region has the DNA TGTGCCAGCAGTAACTCGGAGGAGGGCGAGCAGTACTTC. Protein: CASSNSEEGEQYF.

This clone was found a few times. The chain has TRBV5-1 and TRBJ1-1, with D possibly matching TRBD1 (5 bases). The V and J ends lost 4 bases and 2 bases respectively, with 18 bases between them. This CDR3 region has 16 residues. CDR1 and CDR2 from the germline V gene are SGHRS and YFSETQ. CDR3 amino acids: CASSRGAGPRNTEAFF. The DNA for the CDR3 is TGCGCCAGCAGCCGAGGGGCAGGTCCTCGAAACACTGAAGCTTTCTTT. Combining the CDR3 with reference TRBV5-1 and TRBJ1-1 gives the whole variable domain KAGVTQTPRYLIKTRGQQVTLSCSPISGHRSVSWYQQTPGQGLQFLFEYFSETQRNKGNFPGRFSGRQFSNSRSEMNVSTLELGDSALYLCASSRGAGPRNTEAFFGQGTRLTVV.

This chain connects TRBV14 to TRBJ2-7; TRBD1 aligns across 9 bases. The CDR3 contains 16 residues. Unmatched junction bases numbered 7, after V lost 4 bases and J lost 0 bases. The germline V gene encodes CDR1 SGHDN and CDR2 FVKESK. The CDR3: CASSRYRDRASYEQYF. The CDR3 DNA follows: TGTGCCAGCAGCCGATACCGGGACAGGGCCTCCTACGAGCAGTACTTC.

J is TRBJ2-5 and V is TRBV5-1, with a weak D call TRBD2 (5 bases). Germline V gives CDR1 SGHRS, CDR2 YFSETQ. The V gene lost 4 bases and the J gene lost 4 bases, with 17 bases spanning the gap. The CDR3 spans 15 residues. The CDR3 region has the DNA TGCGCCAGCAGCGGTACGGGGAGCGTCGGAGAGACCCAGTACTTC. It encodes CASSGTGSVGETQYF.

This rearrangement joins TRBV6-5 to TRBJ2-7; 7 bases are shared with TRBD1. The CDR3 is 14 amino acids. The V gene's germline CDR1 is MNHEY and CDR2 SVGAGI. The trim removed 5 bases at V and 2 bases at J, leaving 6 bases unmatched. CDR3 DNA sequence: TGTGCCAGCAGTGCTAGGGACAGAACCTACGAGCAGTACTTC. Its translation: CASSARDRTYEQYF.

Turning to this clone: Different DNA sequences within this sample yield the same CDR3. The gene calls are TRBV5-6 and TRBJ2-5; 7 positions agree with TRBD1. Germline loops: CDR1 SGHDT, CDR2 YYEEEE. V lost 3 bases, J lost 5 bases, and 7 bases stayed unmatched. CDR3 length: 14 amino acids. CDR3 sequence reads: CASSWRQGLETQYF. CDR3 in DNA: TGTGCCAGCAGCTGGAGACAGGGTCTGGAGACCCAGTACTTC.

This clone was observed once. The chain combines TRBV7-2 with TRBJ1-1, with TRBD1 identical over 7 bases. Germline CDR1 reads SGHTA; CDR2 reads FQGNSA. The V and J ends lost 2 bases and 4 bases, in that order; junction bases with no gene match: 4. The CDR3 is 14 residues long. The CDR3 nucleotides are TGTGCCAGCAGCTTAAACAGGGGCGGCACTGAAGCTTTCTTT. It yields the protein CASSLNRGGTEAFF.

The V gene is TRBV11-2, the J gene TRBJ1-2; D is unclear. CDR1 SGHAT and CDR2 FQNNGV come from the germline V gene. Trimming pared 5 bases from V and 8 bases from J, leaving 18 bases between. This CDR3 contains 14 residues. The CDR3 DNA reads TGTGCCAGCAGCAACCCTATTCGTTTTTGGGGCTACACCTTC. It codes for CASSNPIRFWGYTF.

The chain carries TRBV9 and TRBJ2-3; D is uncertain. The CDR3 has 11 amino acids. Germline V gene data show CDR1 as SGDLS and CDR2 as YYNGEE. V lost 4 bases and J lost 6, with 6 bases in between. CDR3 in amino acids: CASSRADTQYF. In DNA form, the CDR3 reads TGTGCCAGCAGCAGAGCGGATACGCAGTATTTT.

CDR3 in DNA: TGTGCCAGCAGCTTGGCGCGGGGTGACAATGAGCAGTTCTTC. It codes for CASSLARGDNEQFF. This chain joins TRBV13 and TRBJ2-1, with D perhaps matching TRBD2 (6 bases). The CDR3 loop spans 14 amino acids. Trimming pared 3 bases from V and 5 bases from J, leaving 11 bases between. Germline V lookup: CDR1 PRHDT, CDR2 FYEKMQ (reference sequence).

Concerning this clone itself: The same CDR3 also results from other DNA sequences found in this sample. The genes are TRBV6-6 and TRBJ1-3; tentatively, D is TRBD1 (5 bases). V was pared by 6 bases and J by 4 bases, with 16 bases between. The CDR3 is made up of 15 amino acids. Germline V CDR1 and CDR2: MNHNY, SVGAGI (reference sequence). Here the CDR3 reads CASRREGNRGNTIYF. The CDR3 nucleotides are TGTGCCAGCAGACGGGAGGGGAACCGCGGAAACACCATATATTTT.

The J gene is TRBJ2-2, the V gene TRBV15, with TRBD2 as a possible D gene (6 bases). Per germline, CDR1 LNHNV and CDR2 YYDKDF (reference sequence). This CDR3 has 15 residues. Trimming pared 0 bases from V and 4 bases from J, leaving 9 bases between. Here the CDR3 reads CATSRDSAGTGELFF. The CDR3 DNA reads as TGTGCCACCAGCAGAGATTCAGCGGGCACCGGGGAGCTGTTTTTT.

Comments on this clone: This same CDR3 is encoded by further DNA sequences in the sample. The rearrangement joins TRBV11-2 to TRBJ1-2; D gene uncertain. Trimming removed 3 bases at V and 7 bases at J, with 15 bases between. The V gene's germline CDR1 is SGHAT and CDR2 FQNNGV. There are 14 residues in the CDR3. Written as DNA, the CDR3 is TGTGCCAGCAGCTTTTTGGGCAGCCTGGGTGGCTACACCTTC. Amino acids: CASSFLGSLGGYTF.

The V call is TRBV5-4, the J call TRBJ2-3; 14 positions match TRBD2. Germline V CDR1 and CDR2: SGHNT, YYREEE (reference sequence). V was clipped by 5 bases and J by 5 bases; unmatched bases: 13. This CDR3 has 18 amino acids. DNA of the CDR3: TGTGCCAGCAGGGGCGGGACTAGCGGGGGAGCTCAGCTAGATACGCAGTATTTT. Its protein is CASRGGTSGGAQLDTQYF.

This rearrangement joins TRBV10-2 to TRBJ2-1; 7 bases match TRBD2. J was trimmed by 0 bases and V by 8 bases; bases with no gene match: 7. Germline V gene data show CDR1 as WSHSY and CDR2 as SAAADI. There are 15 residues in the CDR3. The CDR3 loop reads CASGEAGDSYNEQFF. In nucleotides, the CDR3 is TGCGCCAGCGGGGAGGCGGGAGACTCCTACAATGAGCAGTTCTTC.

In nucleotides, the CDR3 is TGTGCCAGCAGCCCATACACAGATACGCAGTATTTT. This translates into CASSPYTDTQYF. The rearrangement links TRBV6-6 to TRBJ2-3; no definite D call. V gave up 6 bases and J gave up 2 bases, with 6 bases separating them. This CDR3 comprises 12 residues. Germline lookup yields CDR1 MNHNY and CDR2 SVGAGI (reference sequence).

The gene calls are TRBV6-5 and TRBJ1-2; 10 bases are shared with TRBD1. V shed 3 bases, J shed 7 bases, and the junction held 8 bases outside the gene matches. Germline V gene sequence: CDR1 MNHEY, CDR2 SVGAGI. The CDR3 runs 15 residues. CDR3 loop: CASSYGDRGIGGYTF. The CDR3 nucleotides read TGTGCCAGCAGTTATGGGGACAGGGGCATCGGTGGCTACACCTTC.

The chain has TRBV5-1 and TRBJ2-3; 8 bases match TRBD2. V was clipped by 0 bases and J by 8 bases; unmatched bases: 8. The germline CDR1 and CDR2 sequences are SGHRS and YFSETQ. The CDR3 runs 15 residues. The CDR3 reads CASSLGTSRIGTQYF. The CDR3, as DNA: TGCGCCAGCAGCTTGGGGACTAGCCGGATAGGTACGCAGTATTTT.

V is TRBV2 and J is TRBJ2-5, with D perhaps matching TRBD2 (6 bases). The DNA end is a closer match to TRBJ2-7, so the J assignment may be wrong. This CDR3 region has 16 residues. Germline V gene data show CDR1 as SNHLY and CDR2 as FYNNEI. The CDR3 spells CASSDSRAGLTYEQYF. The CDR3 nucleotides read TGTGCCAGCAGTGATTCGCGGGCGGGGCTAACCTACGAGCAGTACTTC.

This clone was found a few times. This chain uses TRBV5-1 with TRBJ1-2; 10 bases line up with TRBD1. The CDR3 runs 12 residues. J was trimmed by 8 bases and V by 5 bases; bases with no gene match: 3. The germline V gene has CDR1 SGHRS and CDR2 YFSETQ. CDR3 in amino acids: CASRGDRGGYTF. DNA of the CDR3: TGCGCCAGCAGGGGGGACAGGGGAGGCTACACCTTC.

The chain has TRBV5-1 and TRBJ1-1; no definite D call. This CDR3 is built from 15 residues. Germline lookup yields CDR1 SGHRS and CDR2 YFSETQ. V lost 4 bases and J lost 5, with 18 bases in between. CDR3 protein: CASSIGRPPRTEAFF. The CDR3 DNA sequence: TGCGCCAGCAGCATCGGACGGCCCCCGCGGACTGAAGCTTTCTTT.

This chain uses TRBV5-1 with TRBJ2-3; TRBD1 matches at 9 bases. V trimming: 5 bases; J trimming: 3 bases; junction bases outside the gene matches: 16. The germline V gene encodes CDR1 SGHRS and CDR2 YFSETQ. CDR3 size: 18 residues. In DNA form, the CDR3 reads TGCGCCAGCAGTTTTCGAAACTTACGGGACAGGGAGACAGATACGCAGTATTTT. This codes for CASSFRNLRDRETDTQYF.

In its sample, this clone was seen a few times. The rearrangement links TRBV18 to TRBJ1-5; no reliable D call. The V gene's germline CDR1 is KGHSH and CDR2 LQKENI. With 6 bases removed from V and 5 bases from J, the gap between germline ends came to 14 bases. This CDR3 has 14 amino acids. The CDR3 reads CASSTESRDQPQHF. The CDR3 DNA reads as TGTGCCAGCTCCACCGAAAGTAGAGATCAGCCCCAGCATTTT.